The rows below give T cell receptor beta chains drawn from one sample of a study of CD8+CD57+ T cells in acquired aplastic anemia. TCRdb used MiXCR to reprocess the reads, holding one entry per CDR3 protein. Of approximately 380,000 distinct CDR3 sequences listed, 60% to 80% are singletons. Sequenced input: sorted CD4+, CD8+, or CD8+CD57+ T cells (not recorded which) from PBMCs. These receptors came from a human donor in good health, serving as a control. Each CDR3 is given with its conserved first and last residue. The D gene is left open where the match is weak. Clone size appears in some rows only: once, few, many, or a class for an expanded clone.

size	J	V	D	CDR3	DNA
-	TRBJ1-4	TRBV20-1	-	CSAGGEKLFF	TGCAGTGCGGGGGGTGAAAAACTGTTTTTT
-	TRBJ2-2	TRBV12-3/TRBV12-4	TRBD1	CASSPGQGTGRELFF	TGTGCCAGCAGTCCGGGACAGGGGACGGGAAGGGAGCTGTTTTTT
many	TRBJ2-2	TRBV28	TRBD1	CASGTGDTGELFF	TGTGCCAGCGGGACAGGGGACACCGGGGAGCTGTTTTTT
-	TRBJ1-6	TRBV19	-	CASSEAIGNSPLHF	TGTGCCAGCAGTGAAGCAATCGGAAATTCACCCCTCCACTTT
-	TRBJ1-1	TRBV11-1	TRBD1	CASSTDRGPLNTEAFF	TGTGCCAGCAGCACGGACAGGGGGCCCCTAAACACTGAAGCTTTCTTT
few	TRBJ2-6	TRBV7-3	-	CASSLSGGTGANVLTF	TGTGCCAGCAGCTTAAGTGGGGGCACTGGGGCCAACGTCCTGACTTTC
once	TRBJ1-4	TRBV24-1	TRBD1	CATSSSGGAEKLFF	TGTGCCACCAGTAGCTCAGGGGGCGCGGAAAAACTGTTTTTT
-	TRBJ1-6	TRBV5-1	-	CASAGAGNSKPLHF	TGCGCCAGCGCAGGTGCGGGAAATAGCAAACCCCTCCACTTT
many	TRBJ2-2	TRBV9	-	CASSAGGEPNTGELFF	TGTGCCAGCAGCGCGGGTGGGGAACCGAACACCGGGGAGCTGTTTTTT
many	TRBJ2-7	TRBV5-5	-	CASSLPTFLQGLHEQYF	TGTGCCAGCAGCCTACCCACTTTCCTACAGGGCCTCCACGAGCAGTACTTC
-	TRBJ2-3	TRBV25-1	TRBD2	CASSETPSGRATGTQYF	TGTGCCAGCAGTGAAACCCCTAGCGGGAGGGCCACGGGTACGCAGTATTTT
many	TRBJ2-3	TRBV12-3/TRBV12-4	-	CASSLVSVRGTRTDTQYF	TGTGCCAGCAGTTTAGTGAGCGTTAGAGGGACCCGGACAGATACGCAGTATTTT
-	TRBJ1-3	TRBV5-1	-	CASSFDRSNTIYF	TGCGCCAGCAGCTTTGACAGATCTAACACCATATATTTT
-	TRBJ1-2	TRBV9	-	CASSQSRKDGNTTF	TGTGCCAGCAGCCAGTCTCGGAAGGACGGAAACACCACCTTC
-	TRBJ2-7	TRBV29-1	TRBD1	CSVVQTGGPYEQYF	TGCAGCGTTGTACAGACAGGGGGCCCCTACGAGCAGTACTTC
-	TRBJ2-5	TRBV29-1	-	CSVEFQPRKEVHYF	TGCAGCGTCGAATTTCAACCTAGGAAGGAGGTCCACTACTTC